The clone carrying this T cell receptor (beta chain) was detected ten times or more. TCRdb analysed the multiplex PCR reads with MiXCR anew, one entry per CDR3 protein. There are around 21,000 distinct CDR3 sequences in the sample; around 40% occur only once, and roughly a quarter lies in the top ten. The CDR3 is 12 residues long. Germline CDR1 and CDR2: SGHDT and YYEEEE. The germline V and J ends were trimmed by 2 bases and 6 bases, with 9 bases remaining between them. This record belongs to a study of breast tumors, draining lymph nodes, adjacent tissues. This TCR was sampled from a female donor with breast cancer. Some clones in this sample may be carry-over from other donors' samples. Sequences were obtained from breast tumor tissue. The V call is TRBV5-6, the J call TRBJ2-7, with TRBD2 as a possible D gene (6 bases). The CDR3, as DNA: TGTGCCAGCAGCTTTTCTAGCGCCGAGCAGTACTTC. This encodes CASSFSSAEQYF.